The present entry profiles one T cell receptor (beta chain) with its context. TCRdb fed the 5' RACE reads into MiXCR, producing one record per CDR3 protein. The table lists hundreds of thousands of distinct CDR3 sequences, about 22% of them singletons. The sample is drawn from a study of T-cell memory formation after mild COVID-19. Input material: PBMCs or a T cell subset sorted from them (not recorded which). The sequence was collected from an adult woman who had mild COVID-19 (a few samples of this study predate the infection). Cell type and time point are not known.

Here the CDR3 DNA reads TGTGCCAGCAGCCAATCAGGGGTCTCCTCTGGAAACACCATATATTTT. Residues: CASSQSGVSSGNTIYF. This chain connects TRBV7-9 to TRBJ1-3, with D possibly being TRBD1 (6 bases). V gave up 5 bases and J gave up 0 bases, with 14 bases separating them. Germline loops: CDR1 SEHNR, CDR2 FQNEAQ (reference sequence). The length of the CDR3 is 16 residues. The full variable domain, rest sourced from reference TRBV7-9 and TRBJ1-3, is DTGVSQNPRHKITKRGQNVTFRCDPISEHNRLYWYRQTLGQGPEFLTYFQNEAQLEKSRLLSDRFSAERPKGSFSTLEIQRTEQGDSAMYLCASSQSGVSSGNTIYFGEGSWLTVV.